This T cell receptor beta chain was identified in a study of Tregs in tolerant kidney transplant recipients (dated by TCRdb to between 2018 and 2021). The study in broad terms: The transplants used related donors with nonmyeloablative bone marrow transplantation, and mixed chimerism in the human trials was transient. TCRbeta sequencing was used in the study to identify donor-specific regulatory T cells before combined kidney and bone marrow transplantation, and the identified cells were then tracked after transplant. The full study reports these points: Expanding Tregs with activated donor B cells appeared to identify the most biologically relevant and donor-specific TCRbeta repertoire. For some patients, the PCR primers changed as time went on, which meant samples from those patients could not be compared with one another at the nucleotide level. Biological reproducibility was not directly addressed, though technical replication error appeared minimal. The study was constrained by small patient numbers, and validation of the findings is required in larger populations and under other immunosuppression protocols. In tolerant patients, the expansion of donor-specific Tregs was greater than global Treg expansion, suggesting that the expansion was antigen-driven rather than nonspecific.

The sample's time point label, decoded: blood sample drawn before combined kidney and bone marrow transplant. Thawed PBMCs were FACS-sorted into unstimulated Tregs (CD4+CD25+CD127-), CD4+ non-Tregs (CD4+CD25-), CD4 cells and CD8 cells. Thawed PBMCs were rested overnight at 37 degrees C with roughly 190 IU/ml IL-2 before Treg sorting. Patients were several combined kidney and bone marrow transplant recipients from the ITN036ST trial, and only these trial subjects had samples available. Healthy control blood was separated into PBMCs by Ficoll density gradient and cryopreserved, and patient PBMCs were collected both before and after transplant. The CDR3 covers 14 residues, taking in both the cysteine and the phenylalanine. Only the CDR3 region is kept as DNA, spanning 42 bases read in frame from base 1. Clipping removes 5 bases from V and 4 bases from J, with 7 as the unmatched junction base count. CDR1 and CDR2 were assigned from the germline V gene as SGHRS and YFSETQ.

For TCRbeta CDR3 sequencing, genomic DNA from the sorted cells was extracted using the QIAGEN DNeasy Blood and Tissue Kit. High-throughput TCRbeta CDR3 sequencing, which included PCR amplification with bias correction and internal controls, was done commercially through immunoSEQ. Regarding the original processing steps: A unique productive TCRbeta sequence was defined by the CDR3 nucleotide sequence when primers matched, and otherwise by the CDR3 amino acid sequence together with the Vbeta and Jbeta genes. To correct for sorting error, sequences found in more than one sorted population at a frequency ratio of 2:1 or less were discarded, and the remaining shared sequences were assigned to the population with the higher frequency. Sequences were defined as donor-reactive when expanded at least 5-fold in CFSE-low cells versus unstimulated cells and present at a frequency of at least 0.01% in CFSE-low cells. Repertoire divergence was quantified by Jensen-Shannon divergence calculated from the top 100 TCRbeta sequences ranked by frequency. When a sample had multiple sequencing runs, each run was corrected for sorting error separately and the runs were then pooled. The table was pulled from immuneACCESS by TCRdb, which kept in-frame rearrangements only. Such tables lose some clones; where checked, under half of the loss comes from unresolved V genes, and the rest has no known cause. The V and J calls and the clone size are those of that table, but D and trimming were determined from the DNA. For this sample the table gives around 85,000 clones, of which approximately 90% were detected only once. About 0.34% of the sample is taken by the ten largest.

Turning to this clone: Its antigen is still unknown. Base qualities are missing; no much larger clone stands one base away.

Sequenced material: Tregs from blood, taken before the transplant. The V and J segments used are TRBV5-1 and TRBJ2-3, with 7 middle bases fitting TRBD2. This TCR came from a human donor who received a combined kidney and bone marrow transplant. This receptor carries the CDR3 CASRRSGNADTQYF. At the DNA level, the sequence is TGCGCCAGCAGACGAAGCGGGAACGCAGATACGCAGTATTTT.